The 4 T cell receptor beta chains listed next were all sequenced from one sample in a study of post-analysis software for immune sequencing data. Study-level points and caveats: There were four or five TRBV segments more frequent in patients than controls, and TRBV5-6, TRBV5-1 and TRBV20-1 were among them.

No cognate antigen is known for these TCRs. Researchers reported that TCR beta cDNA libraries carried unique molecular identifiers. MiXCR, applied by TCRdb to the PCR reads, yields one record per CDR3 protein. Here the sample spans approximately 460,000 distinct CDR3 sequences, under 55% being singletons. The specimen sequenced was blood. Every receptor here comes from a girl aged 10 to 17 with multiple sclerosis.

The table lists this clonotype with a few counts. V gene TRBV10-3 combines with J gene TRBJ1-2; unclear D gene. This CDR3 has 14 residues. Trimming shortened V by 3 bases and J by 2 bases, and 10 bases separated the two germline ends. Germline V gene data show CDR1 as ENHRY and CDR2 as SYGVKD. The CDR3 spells CAISDWQNNYGYTF. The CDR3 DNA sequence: TGTGCCATCAGTGATTGGCAGAACAACTATGGCTACACCTTC.

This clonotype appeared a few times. In nucleotides, the CDR3 is TGTGCCAGCAGCTCATGGTGGTTGACAGGGAGTGCAGATACGCAGTATTTT. Its protein is CASSSWWLTGSADTQYF. This rearrangement joins TRBV7-9 to TRBJ2-3; 7 nucleotides agree with TRBD1. Germline-derived CDR1 and CDR2 are SEHNR and FQNEAQ (reference sequence). The CDR3 runs 17 residues. V shed 4 bases, J shed 4 bases, and the junction held 14 bases outside the gene matches.

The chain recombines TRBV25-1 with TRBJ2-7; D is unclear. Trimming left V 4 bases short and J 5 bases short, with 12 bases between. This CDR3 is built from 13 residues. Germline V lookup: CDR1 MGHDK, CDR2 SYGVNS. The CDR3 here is CASSVLGLNEQYF. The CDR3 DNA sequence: TGTGCCAGCAGTGTGCTGGGGTTGAACGAGCAGTACTTC.

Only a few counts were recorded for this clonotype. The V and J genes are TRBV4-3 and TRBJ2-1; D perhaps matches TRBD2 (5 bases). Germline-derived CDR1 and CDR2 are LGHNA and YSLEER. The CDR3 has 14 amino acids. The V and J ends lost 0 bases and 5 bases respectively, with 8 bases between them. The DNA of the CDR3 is TGCGCCAGCAGCCAAGAGTTGAGGGACAATGAGCAGTTCTTC. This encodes CASSQELRDNEQFF.